The sequence of this T cell receptor (beta chain) was determined in a study of T-cell memory formation after mild COVID-19. Study overall: The study found TCR clusters largely donor specific. Study observations and caveats: Clones contracting across day 15 to 85 had a balanced CD4/CD8 profile; later expanding clones leaned CD4+. Of the contracting clones, CD4+ ones lay mainly in CM and EM, and CD8+ ones in EMRA.

This CDR3 is 13 amino acids long. The V and J ends lost 7 bases and 6 bases, in that order; junction bases with no gene match: 4. Germline assignment: CDR1 SGHRS and CDR2 YFSETQ. TCRdb processed the 5' RACE reads anew with MiXCR; each CDR3 protein has one entry. Of some 350,000 distinct CDR3 sequences in the sample, about 15% were seen once. A word on this clonotype: What it recognizes is unknown.

Sequencing was carried out using PBMCs or a T cell subset sorted from them (not recorded which). The rearrangement joins TRBV5-1 to TRBJ2-1; 10 bases fit TRBD1. This TCR derives from a man between 18 and 35 years old who had mild COVID-19 (a few samples of this study predate the infection). Cell type and time point are not known. CDR3 in amino acids: CASGTGVGNEQFF. Here the CDR3 DNA reads TGCGCCAGCGGGACAGGGGTCGGCAATGAGCAGTTCTTC.